Listed below are T cell receptor beta chains from one sample, sequenced in a study of blood T cells in healthy people across ages. TCRdb redid the calling of the 5' RACE reads with MiXCR, one entry per CDR3 protein. This repertoire shows roughly 730,000 distinct CDR3 sequences, 45% to 70% found once; its top ten account for roughly 24%. The sequenced sample consisted of blood. The receptor source for this set is a man in his forties or fifties in good health. Each CDR3 is given with its conserved first and last residue. Each record gives: V gene, CDR3 length, clone size, D gene, J gene, CDR3 protein, CDR3 DNA. A D gene is named only where the DNA matches it firmly. Size tells how often a clone was seen (once, few, many) or the class of an expanded clone, and some rows leave it out.

V gene: TRBV7-2; CDR3 length: 12; clone size: .; D gene: .; J gene: TRBJ2-5; CDR3 protein: CASSSRKETQYF; CDR3 DNA: TGTGCCAGCAGCTCTCGCAAAGAGACCCAGTACTTC
V gene: TRBV28; CDR3 length: 14; clone size: .; D gene: TRBD1; J gene: TRBJ1-2; CDR3 protein: CASRGTDREYGYTF; CDR3 DNA: TGTGCCAGCAGGGGAACGGACAGGGAGTATGGCTACACCTTC
V gene: TRBV7-9; CDR3 length: 18; clone size: .; D gene: TRBD1; J gene: TRBJ2-6; CDR3 protein: CASSRGQGVPFGANVLTF; CDR3 DNA: TGTGCCAGCAGCAGAGGACAGGGAGTCCCCTTTGGGGCCAACGTCCTGACTTTC
V gene: TRBV2; CDR3 length: 20; clone size: few; D gene: TRBD2; J gene: TRBJ2-5; CDR3 protein: CASIPGQRLAGGQSRETQYF; CDR3 DNA: TGTGCCAGCATACCGGGACAGAGGCTAGCGGGGGGACAGTCCAGGGAGACCCAGTACTTC
V gene: TRBV6-1; CDR3 length: 17; clone size: .; D gene: TRBD2; J gene: TRBJ2-1; CDR3 protein: CASIPGLAGGGYNEQFF; CDR3 DNA: TGTGCCAGCATCCCGGGACTAGCGGGAGGGGGTTACAATGAGCAGTTCTTC
V gene: TRBV27; CDR3 length: 15; clone size: few; D gene: .; J gene: TRBJ2-1; CDR3 protein: CASSSLPAAYNEQFF; CDR3 DNA: TGTGCCAGCAGTTCACTCCCGGCAGCCTACAATGAGCAGTTCTTC
V gene: TRBV29-1; CDR3 length: 14; clone size: .; D gene: TRBD2; J gene: TRBJ2-7; CDR3 protein: CSVDSGSSYNEQYF; CDR3 DNA: TGCAGCGTTGATAGCGGGAGCTCGTACAATGAGCAGTACTTC
V gene: TRBV5-1; CDR3 length: 13; clone size: .; D gene: TRBD2; J gene: TRBJ2-1; CDR3 protein: CASSRRETSREFF; CDR3 DNA: TGCGCCAGCAGCCGGCGGGAGACCTCCAGGGAGTTCTTC
V gene: TRBV6-5; CDR3 length: 16; clone size: .; D gene: TRBD2; J gene: TRBJ2-5; CDR3 protein: CASSQGLAGLGETQYF; CDR3 DNA: TGTGCCAGCAGTCAGGGACTAGCGGGATTGGGGGAGACCCAGTACTTC
V gene: TRBV24-1; CDR3 length: 16; clone size: .; D gene: TRBD2; J gene: TRBJ2-3; CDR3 protein: CATRPGLAGMSDTQYF; CDR3 DNA: TGTGCCACCCGTCCGGGACTAGCGGGAATGTCAGATACGCAGTATTTT
V gene: TRBV6-6; CDR3 length: 17; clone size: .; D gene: .; J gene: TRBJ2-1; CDR3 protein: CASSSRSGPSSYNEQFF; CDR3 DNA: TGTGCCAGCAGTTCCCGAAGCGGCCCTAGCTCCTACAATGAGCAGTTCTTC
V gene: TRBV7-2; CDR3 length: 16; clone size: .; D gene: .; J gene: TRBJ2-1; CDR3 protein: CASSLDSRAPGNEQFF; CDR3 DNA: TGTGCCAGCAGCTTAGATAGCAGGGCTCCGGGTAATGAGCAGTTCTTC
V gene: TRBV20-1; CDR3 length: 12; clone size: .; D gene: .; J gene: TRBJ2-3; CDR3 protein: CSAWTTTDTQYF; CDR3 DNA: TGCAGTGCTTGGACGACAACGGATACGCAGTATTTT
V gene: TRBV28; CDR3 length: 12; clone size: .; D gene: .; J gene: TRBJ2-1; CDR3 protein: CASSTTRGEQFF; CDR3 DNA: TGTGCCAGCAGTACGACTAGGGGTGAGCAGTTCTTC
V gene: TRBV5-6; CDR3 length: 15; clone size: .; D gene: TRBD1; J gene: TRBJ1-1; CDR3 protein: CASSFRGTVNTEAFF; CDR3 DNA: TGTGCCAGCAGCTTTAGAGGGACAGTAAACACTGAAGCTTTCTTT
V gene: TRBV12-3/TRBV12-4; CDR3 length: 13; clone size: few; D gene: TRBD1; J gene: TRBJ2-7; CDR3 protein: CASSLGTGDEQYF; CDR3 DNA: TGTGCCAGCAGTTTGGGGACAGGGGACGAGCAGTACTTC
V gene: TRBV15; CDR3 length: 17; clone size: once; D gene: TRBD1; J gene: TRBJ2-3; CDR3 protein: CATSRGVGTGNTDTQYF; CDR3 DNA: TGTGCCACCAGCAGAGGGGTCGGGACAGGGAACACAGATACGCAGTATTTT
V gene: TRBV3-1; CDR3 length: 14; clone size: .; D gene: .; J gene: TRBJ1-1; CDR3 protein: CASSQDRRNTEAFF; CDR3 DNA: TGTGCCAGCAGCCAAGATCGTAGGAACACTGAAGCTTTCTTT
V gene: TRBV28; CDR3 length: 14; clone size: .; D gene: TRBD2; J gene: TRBJ2-1; CDR3 protein: CASSPWTSGNEQFF; CDR3 DNA: TGTGCCAGCAGTCCCTGGACTAGCGGAAATGAGCAGTTCTTC
V gene: TRBV14; CDR3 length: 13; clone size: .; D gene: .; J gene: TRBJ1-2; CDR3 protein: CASSQSSNYGYTF; CDR3 DNA: TGTGCCAGCAGCCAATCCTCGAACTATGGCTACACCTTC
V gene: TRBV15; CDR3 length: 16; clone size: .; D gene: TRBD1; J gene: TRBJ2-1; CDR3 protein: CATSRTPTGTYNEQFF; CDR3 DNA: TGTGCCACCAGCCGCACCCCGACAGGGACCTACAATGAGCAGTTCTTC
V gene: TRBV7-3; CDR3 length: 14; clone size: .; D gene: TRBD2; J gene: TRBJ2-1; CDR3 protein: CASSLGTNYNEQFF; CDR3 DNA: TGTGCCAGCAGCTTGGGGACTAATTACAATGAGCAGTTCTTC
V gene: TRBV6-2/TRBV6-3; CDR3 length: 12; clone size: .; D gene: .; J gene: TRBJ2-7; CDR3 protein: CASTTLSLEQYF; CDR3 DNA: TGTGCCAGCACCACCCTTTCCCTCGAGCAGTACTTC
V gene: TRBV12-3/TRBV12-4; CDR3 length: 15; clone size: few; D gene: TRBD2; J gene: TRBJ2-5; CDR3 protein: CASRNKAGGRETQYF; CDR3 DNA: TGTGCCAGCAGGAATAAAGCGGGGGGTCGGGAGACCCAGTACTTC
V gene: TRBV7-3; CDR3 length: 14; clone size: once; D gene: .; J gene: TRBJ2-3; CDR3 protein: CASSLQSVTDTQYF; CDR3 DNA: TGTGCCAGCAGCTTACAAAGTGTCACAGATACGCAGTATTTT
V gene: TRBV6-5; CDR3 length: 16; clone size: .; D gene: .; J gene: TRBJ1-2; CDR3 protein: CASSRSYIGSEDGYTF; CDR3 DNA: TGTGCCAGCAGTCGCTCGTATATCGGGTCGGAGGATGGCTACACCTTC
V gene: TRBV7-2; CDR3 length: 13; clone size: .; D gene: .; J gene: TRBJ2-1; CDR3 protein: CASSFGRINEQFF; CDR3 DNA: TGTGCCAGCAGCTTTGGACGGATAAATGAGCAGTTCTTC
V gene: TRBV28; CDR3 length: 17; clone size: .; D gene: .; J gene: TRBJ2-7; CDR3 protein: CASLPGLAKLRVDEQYF; CDR3 DNA: TGTGCCAGCCTCCCGGGCCTAGCGAAATTGCGAGTGGACGAGCAGTACTTC
V gene: TRBV5-1; CDR3 length: 17; clone size: few; D gene: .; J gene: TRBJ2-5; CDR3 protein: CASSLSAGLGNGWTQYF; CDR3 DNA: TGCGCCAGCAGCTTGAGTGCCGGCCTTGGAAATGGATGGACCCAGTACTTC